Given below is one TCR beta chain in context. There is no known antigen for this receptor. Within one base of it there is no much larger clone, and no base qualities were kept. This specimen belongs to a study of cytomegalovirus exposure and HLA in healthy donors (TCRdb year 2017). In terms of the full investigation: In an earlier analysis of 587 of the donors, 250 to 300 Gb of sequence data and 117 million unique TCR beta sequences from some 170 million T cells were reported. A later genetic analysis took genome-wide SNP genotypes for about 65% of the 666 donors and used that subset as a discovery cohort. Every repertoire in the discovery cohort had been generated on one and the same sequencing platform. A later analysis re-analyzed previously published TCR beta repertoires from about 600 donors and added high-resolution HLA genotyping to study TCR occurrence patterns. Donor age, sex, ethnicity and CMV serostatus were compiled alongside the repertoire data. The genetic ancestry cluster associated with self-reported Caucasian donors included 70% to 85% of the 350 to 500 genotyped donors. The number of donors typed differed by locus, with roughly 629-640 for A, B, C, DRB1 and DQB1, roughly 520 for DQA1, under 610 for DPA1, and around 460 for DPB1. To predict cytomegalovirus infection status, the study combined high-throughput TCR immunosequencing, statistical association of individual TCRs with disease status, and machine learning. The aim of the study was to test whether cataloging public T cell receptors could identify signatures of past pathogen exposure. Among some 400 genotyped donors of the cohort, an average of roughly 230,000 unique TCR beta nucleotide sequences was sequenced per donor, of which about 18% were non-productive. An early release that covered about 640 HLA-typed donors contained about 290 gigabases of sequencing data and tens of millions of unique TCR sequences. Class I and class II HLA loci were covered by the typing at four-digit resolution. An earlier analysis of about 620 of the donors applied high-throughput TCR beta sequencing to assess whether each TCR beta V gene segment acted as functional or pseudogenic. Several DR-DQ haplotypes were handled as single units for association and clustering, since linkage in the cohort was strong. Along with the approximately 620-subject first cohort, a separate validation cohort of over a hundred different subjects was used. In the later analysis, no new phenotypic data were used to find candidate immune exposures; instead, reliance was placed on TCR beta sequences and their occurrence across donors. The T cell repertoires of about 700 subjects were profiled by immunosequencing and related to cytomegalovirus serostatus.

In total, approximately 610 healthy bone marrow donors made up the cohort. At the time of sampling, every cohort member was nominally healthy, though immune exposures that went unrecorded were likely present. The donor was CMV seronegative and belonged to the group of several hundred seronegative cohort members. Each donor provided a peripheral blood sample, and peripheral blood mononuclear cells were used for TCR beta sequencing. The Qiagen DNeasy Blood Extraction Kit was used to extract genomic DNA from the blood cell samples. The method behind the library was the immunoSEQ multiplex PCR assay. The multiplex PCR relied on a mix of 60 forward primers for TCR Vbeta segments and 13 reverse primers for TCR Jbeta segments. A multiplex PCR assay on genomic DNA amplified the CDR3 region of rearranged TCR beta genes. The Illumina HiSeq System was used to sequence the amplified TCR beta libraries as 87-base-pair reads. On the study's bioinformatics: In a later analysis, 80 million or so unique TCR beta chains were counted across the roughly 610 repertoires, and roughly 10 million of these chains were shared by at least two donors. A nearest-neighbor algorithm error-corrected the raw reads and collapsed the reads into unique sequences, merging closely related sequences to remove PCR and sequencing errors. Alignment of CDR3 sequences to IMGT reference sequences was used to assign V, D and J gene segments. Each retained sequence needed at least a six-nucleotide match to both a V gene segment and a J gene segment. A rearrangement counted as productive if the CDR3 had no stop codons and remained in frame with V and J, and every other rearrangement counted as non-productive. CDR3 was defined according to IMGT convention as the region running from the second conserved V-encoded cysteine to the conserved J-encoded phenylalanine. In an earlier analysis of 500 to 650 of the donors, sequences lacking an unambiguous match to a single V gene segment were excluded. In an earlier analysis of a few hundred of the donors, V segments were called functional above 56.7% productive rearrangements and were called segregating when the between-donor standard deviation exceeded 5%. To diagnose cytomegalovirus status from the catalog of TCR beta chain sequences, a statistical classification framework was built. In a later analysis, TCR nucleotide sequences were compared against IMGT/GENE-DB human TR gene sequences so that V and J genes could be assigned. Using the TCRdist pipeline, a later analysis assigned CDR3 sequences along with most-parsimonious VDJ recombination scenarios. A later analysis defined each TCR beta chain by its CDR3 amino acid sequence plus V-gene family, and excluded reads lacking a unique V-gene family. A later analysis removed over 500 highly shared, low-generation-probability nucleotide sequences to deal with suspected cross-contamination and a sequencing artifact. In a later analysis, a clonal expansion index for each public chain was calculated from normalized within-repertoire ranks of inferred template counts. In a later analysis, generation probabilities were computed using a VDJ recombination model fitted to out-of-frame rearrangements, and the results were checked against IGoR. In a later analysis, TCR-TCR, TCR-HLA and TCR-CMV co-occurrence was scored with hypergeometric tests, and a repertoire-size bias correction was applied to TCR pairs. A later analysis estimated false discovery rates by permuting HLA or CMV assignments 20 times. In a later analysis, co-occurring TCRs were grouped using DBSCAN, and TCRdist sequence similarity was added for clustering within HLA-allele-positive subsets. For co-occurrence clustering, repertoires with fewer than 30,000 or more than 120,000 public chains were excluded, along with five or six repertoires with anomalous nucleotide sharing. TCRdb took over this immuneACCESS table, retaining in-frame rearrangements with V and J assigned. Such tables are incomplete; in checked studies, under half of the missing clones stem from an unresolved V gene, and the remainder is unexplained. Clonal size and the V and J genes are those of that table, whereas D and trimming came from the DNA. The sample data list 90,000 to 100,000 clones, and roughly 70% of these were observed just once. About 1.7% of the sample is in the top ten clones.

The study at large found these results: Strong co-occurrence of HLA alleles, especially DR and DQ, made assigning TCR associations to individual alleles difficult. V-gene and J-gene trimming of TCR beta chains was associated with a missense DCLRE1C variant in a later genetic analysis, and the association was replicated in an independent cohort. In a later analysis, HLA-associated TCR beta chains were found to be more clonally expanded and to have lower generation probabilities than equally common non-associated chains. In a later analysis, most CMV-associated TCR beta chains were found to appear HLA-restricted, with HLA associations seemingly driven largely by CMV exposure. Because counts were too low, approximately 18 rarely observed V segments, including chromosome 9 orphons, were excluded from the earlier analysis of 587 of the donors. In an earlier analysis of 500 to 650 of the donors, most TCR beta V segments appeared in productive rearrangements about 87% or about 30% of the time, broadly matching IMGT annotations. The cohort was sequenced for TCR beta chains only, and without alpha or paired-chain data the features that could be detected were limited. Correlated functional status among segregating V segments might be attributable to linkage disequilibrium, but an unknown experimental factor could not be ruled out. In a later genetic analysis, fewer N-insertions in productive TCRs were reported among donors in an Asian-associated ancestry cluster than the roughly 700-donor mean. A few of the identified cytomegalovirus-associated TCR beta chains were confirmed in vitro to be specific for cytomegalovirus antigens. Most TCR sequences were seen in very few donors, while some public TCRs were found in many individuals. At a false discovery rate of 0.05, a later analysis linked under 20,000 TCR beta sequences to specific HLA alleles. The presence/absence analyses assumed that sequencing depth was roughly uniform across donors, and that assumption may not be true. A later analysis reported that several top co-occurrence clusters appeared linked to parvovirus B19, influenza, CMV and Epstein-Barr virus. HLA typing was unavailable for some donors at each locus, so association tests used only the typed subset. The study gave a list of about 160 TCR beta chains associated with cytomegalovirus. A further reported finding was that TCR beta sequences accurately predicted the HLA-A and HLA-B alleles for most subjects in the first cohort. A cluster of highly shared sequence variants was judged likely to represent a technical artifact of the sequencing pipeline. CMV serostatus was the only immune exposure information available for the cohort. A later analysis found that TCR association rates varied across HLA loci, with DRB1 alleles showing the most associated TCRs and HLA-C alleles the fewest. Because the 87-base-pair reads could not distinguish some IMGT-functional V segments, including TRBV6-2 and TRBV6-3, those segments were excluded. Cytomegalovirus status was reported to be diagnosed by the classifier with high specificity and sensitivity in both the original and validation cohorts. According to the authors, the approach could potentially be generalized to other disease states and immunological phenotypes.

Based on the germline V gene, the CDR1 and CDR2 sequences are SNHLY and FYNNEI. Trimming removed 3 bases from V and 6 bases from J; the gene matches leave 11 bases unexplained. From its cysteine to its phenylalanine, the CDR3 spans 17 amino acids. Only the CDR3 DNA is retained, 51 bases long and in frame from the first base. The sequencing sample was made of PBMCs. This sequence was found in a male donor in good health and CMV-seronegative. The rearranged segments are TRBV2 and TRBJ2-2, with TRBD2 matching 9 junction bases. CDR3 protein: CASSDIGIRLAAGELFF. In nucleotides, the sequence is TGTGCCAGCAGTGACATAGGAATCCGACTAGCGGCCGGGGAGCTGTTTTTT.